A selection of T cell receptor beta chains follows, all from one sample in a study of blood T cell repertoires in COVID-19. The data were produced by immunoSEQ multiplex PCR, yet TCRdb's version contains in-frame clones alone and is incomplete. Of tens of thousands of clones listed, roughly 85% are singletons. Sequencing input: peripheral blood. Receptors originate from a man in his fifties or sixties with active or convalescent COVID-19. CDR3s include the opening cysteine and the closing phenylalanine or tryptophan. The D gene is left open where the match is weak. For some rows the clone size is stated as once, few or many, or as a class when expanded; others skip it.

once,TRBJ1-4,TRBV30,-,CAWKRGTTNEKLFF,TGTGCCTGGAAACGGGGGACAACTAATGAAAAACTGTTTTTT
-,TRBJ1-2,TRBV5-4,-,CASSLRGYYGYTF,TGTGCCAGCAGCTTGAGGGGGTACTATGGCTACACCTTC
-,TRBJ1-1,TRBV5-1,-,CASSLTTLTLNTEAFF,TGCGCCAGCAGCTTGACGACTTTAACGCTGAACACTGAAGCTTTCTTT
-,TRBJ1-2,TRBV28,-,CAGGREGGYTF,TGTGCCGGGGGGAGGGAGGGTGGCTACACCTTC
-,TRBJ2-3,TRBV11-2,TRBD1,CASSDRGGFADTQYF,TGTGCCAGCAGTGACAGGGGGGGGTTCGCAGATACGCAGTATTTT
once,TRBJ2-7,TRBV4-2,-,CASSQALVGAYEQYF,TGTGCCAGCAGCCAAGCCCTAGTAGGCGCCTACGAGCAGTACTTC
-,TRBJ1-6,TRBV2,-,CASSGEREGSPLHF,TGTGCCAGCAGTGGAGAAAGGGAGGGTTCACCCCTCCACTTT
-,TRBJ2-7,TRBV21-1,-,CASTPSGYEQYF,TGTGCCAGCACCCCCAGCGGCTACGAGCAGTACTTC
-,TRBJ1-1,TRBV7-3,-,CASSESSGVGHTEAFF,TGTGCCAGCAGCGAATCCTCAGGGGTAGGGCACACTGAAGCTTTCTTT
-,TRBJ1-1,TRBV7-6,-,CASSLARWGQHIMNTEAFF,TGTGCCAGCAGCTTAGCGCGTTGGGGACAACACATCATGAACACTGAAGCTTTCTTT
few,TRBJ1-2,TRBV28,-,CASNPGWIYGYTF,TGTGCCAGCAATCCAGGGTGGATCTATGGCTACACCTTC
-,TRBJ2-1,TRBV24-1,-,CATSDQGRNSYNEQFF,TGTGCCACCAGTGACCAGGGGCGGAACTCCTACAATGAGCAGTTCTTC
once,TRBJ2-7,TRBV28,-,CASKRYEQYF,TGTGCCAGCAAGAGGTACGAGCAGTACTTC
-,TRBJ1-1,TRBV18,-,CASSPRLQMNTEAFF,TGTGCCAGCTCACCACGTCTCCAGATGAACACTGAAGCTTTCTTT
-,TRBJ1-2,TRBV5-1,-,CASSLSGDYGYTF,TGCGCCAGCAGCTTGAGCGGGGACTATGGCTACACCTTC
-,TRBJ1-4,TRBV9,-,CASSVDPTATNEKLFF,TGTGCCAGCAGCGTAGACCCTACCGCAACTAATGAAAAACTGTTTTTT
-,TRBJ2-7,TRBV15,TRBD1,CATSRDQGAPYEQYF,TGTGCCACCAGCAGAGATCAGGGGGCCCCCTACGAGCAGTACTTC
-,TRBJ1-6,TRBV14,-,CASSQERGTAYNSPLHF,TGTGCCAGCAGCCAAGAAAGGGGAACAGCATATAATTCACCCCTCCACTTT
few,TRBJ2-2,TRBV7-3,-,CASSPGAITGELFF,TGTGCCAGCAGCCCCGGAGCGATCACCGGGGAGCTGTTTTTT
-,TRBJ1-4,TRBV30,-,CAWSAWGLGEKLFF,TGTGCCTGGAGTGCTTGGGGGCTGGGTGAAAAACTGTTTTTT
once,TRBJ1-1,TRBV4-2,-,CASSQDSNYGLGNTEAFF,TGTGCCAGCAGCCAAGACTCGAACTATGGGTTGGGGAACACTGAAGCTTTCTTT
few,TRBJ1-1,TRBV3-1/TRBV3-2,-,CASSPSVQTPNTEAFF,TGTGCCAGCAGCCCCTCGGTCCAGACTCCGAACACTGAAGCTTTCTTT
-,TRBJ2-5,TRBV5-4,-,CASSLDREETQYF,TGTGCCAGCAGCCTGGACAGAGAAGAGACCCAGTACTTC
once,TRBJ1-1,TRBV5-1,TRBD1,CASSFLPPTGKNTEAFF,TGCGCCAGCAGCTTCTTACCTCCGACAGGGAAGAACACTGAAGCTTTCTTT
-,TRBJ2-5,TRBV29-1,TRBD2,CSVGLALGETQYF,TGCAGCGTTGGACTAGCGTTGGGAGAGACCCAGTACTTC
few,TRBJ2-5,TRBV7-9,-,CASSLRTAQETQYF,TGTGCCAGCAGCTTAAGGACAGCCCAAGAGACCCAGTACTTC
-,TRBJ1-4,TRBV28,-,CASSLQGSTNEKLFF,TGTGCCAGCAGTTTACAGGGGTCGACTAATGAAAAACTGTTTTTT
-,TRBJ2-1,TRBV28,TRBD2,CASSLGAGGPYNEQFF,TGTGCCAGCAGTTTAGGAGCGGGGGGCCCCTACAATGAGCAGTTCTTC
-,TRBJ1-2,TRBV4-1,-,CASSQGVRENYGYTF,TGCGCCAGCAGCCAAGGGGTCAGGGAAAACTATGGCTACACCTTC
-,TRBJ2-2,TRBV18,TRBD1,CASSPGTGGTGELFF,TGTGCCAGCTCACCCGGGACAGGCGGCACCGGGGAGCTGTTTTTT
-,TRBJ2-7,TRBV3-1/TRBV3-2,-,CASSTGAGLYF,TGTGCCAGCAGCACCGGAGCCGGACTGTACTTC
-,TRBJ1-2,TRBV6-5,TRBD1,CASSYGPGQGIDGYTF,TGTGCCAGCAGTTACGGTCCCGGACAGGGTATCGACGGCTACACCTTC
-,TRBJ2-7,TRBV6-5,TRBD1,CASSYGQVRVQYF,TGTGCCAGCAGTTACGGACAGGTACGGGTGCAGTACTTC
-,TRBJ1-5,TRBV6-2/TRBV6-3,-,CASSYVQVSNQPQHF,TGTGCCAGCAGTTACGTACAGGTTAGCAATCAGCCCCAGCATTTT